The present T cell receptor beta chain was sequenced within a study of shared clonotypes between healthy human individuals. General observations from the study: Represented genetic and exposure-history diversity was restricted by having few donors.

Assay: immunoSEQ multiplex PCR; the TCRdb copy retains only in-frame clones and omits some. The sample has approximately 710,000 clones, roughly 91% seen once. In its sample, this clone was seen once. Its antigen is unidentified. It is likely a read error: a sequence one base away is far more abundant. The same CDR3 also results from other DNA sequences found in this sample. The germline CDR1 and CDR2 sequences are SGHTA and FQGTGA. The CDR3 loop spans 17 amino acids. This sequence was found in a man between 18 and 29 years old in good health. Some clones in this sample may be carry-over from other donors' samples. V and J are TRBV7-3 and TRBJ2-7; 7 positions match TRBD2. Sequenced input: memory CD8+ T cells from PBMCs. This sample's subset: CD45RO+ cells pooled with CCR7-negative TemRA cells. The DNA of the CDR3 is TGTGCCAGCAGCGGATCGACAACTAGCGATAGCTCCTACGAGCAGTACTTT. Protein product: CASSGSTTSDSSYEQYF.